The clone carrying this T cell receptor beta chain has just one count. The antigen remains undetermined. The naive CD8 subset, CD45RO-negative cells positively selected for CCR7, excluded terminally differentiated effector memory CD45RA+ cells. V lost 5 bases to trimming and J lost 3 bases, with 11 bases between them. CDR3 length: 13 residues. The germline gives CDR1 SGHAT, CDR2 FQNNGV. These data belong to a study of shared clonotypes between healthy human individuals. Broader study findings: As a rule, naive subsets had a larger estimated richness than memory subsets. With few donors, the genetic and exposure-history diversity represented was limited. Sorted-subset sequencing was shown by rarefaction to be incomplete despite large depth.

Sequenced by immunoSEQ multiplex PCR; TCRdb stores in-frame clones only, minus some. The table records about 2 million clones, 85% to 95% of them present only once. The genes are TRBV11-2 and TRBJ2-7, with no clear D. Material: naive CD8+ T cells sorted from blood. This receptor was identified in a man between 18 and 35 years old in good health. CDR3 sequence (DNA): TGTGCCAGCAGCCTATACATGGACTACGAGCAGTACTTC. This translates into CASSLYMDYEQYF.